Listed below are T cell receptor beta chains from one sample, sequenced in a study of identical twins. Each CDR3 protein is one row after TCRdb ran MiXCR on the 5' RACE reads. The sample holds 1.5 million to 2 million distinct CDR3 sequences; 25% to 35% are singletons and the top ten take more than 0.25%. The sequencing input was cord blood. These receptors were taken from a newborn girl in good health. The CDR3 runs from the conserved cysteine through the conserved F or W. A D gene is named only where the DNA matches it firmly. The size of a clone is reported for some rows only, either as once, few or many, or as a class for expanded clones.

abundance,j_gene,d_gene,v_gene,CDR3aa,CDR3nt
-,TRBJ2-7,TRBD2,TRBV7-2,CASSRTSGAYERYF,TGTGCCAGCAGCAGGACTAGCGGAGCCTACGAGCGGTACTTC
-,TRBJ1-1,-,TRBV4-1,CASSQRRRPGTEAFF,TGCGCCAGCAGCCAAAGGCGGCGCCCCGGCACTGAAGCTTTCTTT
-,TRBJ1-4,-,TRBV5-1,CASKGNGRYSTNEKLFF,TGCGCCAGCAAGGGTAATGGACGGTACTCAACTAATGAAAAACTGTTTTTT
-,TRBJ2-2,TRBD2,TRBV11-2,CASSLTLVGGAGVTGELFF,TGTGCCAGCAGCTTGACCCTCGTCGGGGGGGCCGGTGTCACCGGGGAGCTGTTTTTT
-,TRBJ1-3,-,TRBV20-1,CSARDPTVGRGGNTIYF,TGCAGTGCTAGAGACCCAACCGTGGGGCGAGGAGGAAACACCATATATTTT
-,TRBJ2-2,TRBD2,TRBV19,CASSRPSGTNTGELFF,TGTGCCAGTAGTAGGCCTAGCGGGACGAACACCGGGGAGCTGTTTTTT
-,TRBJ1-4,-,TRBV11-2,CASSPYPRGRTNEKLFF,TGTGCCAGCAGCCCCTACCCACGGGGGCGGACTAATGAAAAACTGTTTTTT
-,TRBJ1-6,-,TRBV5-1,CASSLEATYSSPLHF,TGCGCCAGCAGCTTGGAAGCAACCTATAGTTCACCCCTCCACTTT
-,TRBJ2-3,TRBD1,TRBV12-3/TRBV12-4,CARADRLRADTQYF,TGTGCCAGGGCGGACAGGCTAAGAGCAGATACGCAATATTTT
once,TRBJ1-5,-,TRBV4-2,CASIQDDRGQPQHF,TGTGCCAGCATCCAAGATGATCGGGGCCAGCCCCAGCATTTT
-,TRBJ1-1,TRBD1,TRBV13,CASSPPPQGALDTEAFF,TGTGCCAGCAGCCCCCCCCCACAGGGGGCTCTGGACACTGAAGCTTTCTTT
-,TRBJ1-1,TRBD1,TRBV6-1,CASIPGGAEAFF,TGTGCCAGCATTCCAGGGGGCGCCGAAGCTTTCTTT
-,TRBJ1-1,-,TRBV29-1,CSAGGAPEAFF,TGCAGCGCCGGGGGAGCACCTGAAGCTTTCTTT
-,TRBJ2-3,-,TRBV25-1,CASSEYNFHGATDTQYF,TGTGCCAGCAGTGAATATAACTTCCATGGGGCCACAGATACGCAGTATTTT
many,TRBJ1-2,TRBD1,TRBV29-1,CSVARTGAYGYTF,TGCAGCGTTGCAAGGACAGGGGCCTATGGCTACACCTTC
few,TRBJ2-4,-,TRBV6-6,CASSYSGSIQYF,TGTGCCAGCAGTTACTCCGGCTCCATTCAGTACTTC
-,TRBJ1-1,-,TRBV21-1,CASSKEDTEAFF,TGTGCCAGCAGCAAAGAGGACACTGAAGCTTTCTTT
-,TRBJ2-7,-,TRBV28,CASSLSFSGAYNEQYF,TGTGCCAGCAGTTTATCCTTTAGCGGAGCCTACAATGAGCAGTACTTC
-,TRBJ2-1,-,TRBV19,CASSRDHLGGNEQFF,TGTGCCAGTAGTAGGGACCATTTAGGGGGGAATGAGCAGTTCTTC
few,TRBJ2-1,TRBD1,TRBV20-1,CSAGQGHEQFF,TGCAGTGCCGGACAGGGCCATGAGCAGTTCTTC
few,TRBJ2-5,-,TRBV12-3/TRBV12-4,CASIPGEPRGETQYF,TGTGCCAGCATCCCCGGGGAACCAAGAGGAGAGACCCAGTACTTC
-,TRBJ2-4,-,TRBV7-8,CASSLGRTGITGTAKNIQYF,TGTGCCAGCAGCTTAGGTCGTACAGGGATTACAGGAACAGCCAAAAACATTCAGTACTTC
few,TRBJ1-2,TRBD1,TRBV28,CASSRTGMGIYGYTF,TGTGCCAGCAGTCGGACAGGGATGGGGATCTATGGCTACACCTTC
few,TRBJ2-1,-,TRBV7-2,CASSPNWGPRNEQFF,TGTGCCAGCAGCCCTAACTGGGGGCCTCGGAATGAGCAGTTCTTC
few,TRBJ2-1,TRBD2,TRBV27,CASSLWASGRNEQFF,TGTGCCAGCAGTTTATGGGCTAGCGGGAGAAATGAGCAGTTCTTC
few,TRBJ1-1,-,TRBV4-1,CASSPPGVADTEAFF,TGCGCCAGCAGCCCGCCCGGGGTGGCGGACACTGAAGCTTTCTTT
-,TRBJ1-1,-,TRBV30,CAWSKDTYTEAFF,TGTGCCTGGAGTAAGGACACCTACACTGAAGCTTTCTTT
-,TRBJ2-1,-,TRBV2,CASSSETINGQFF,TGTGCCAGCAGCTCAGAGACTATCAATGGGCAGTTCTTC
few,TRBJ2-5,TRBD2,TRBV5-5,CASTYSSGGWETQYF,TGTGCCAGCACTTACTCTAGCGGGGGATGGGAGACCCAGTACTTC
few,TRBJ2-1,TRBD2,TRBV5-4,CASSLPGTSLDEQFF,TGTGCCAGCAGCTTACCCGGGACTAGTTTGGATGAGCAGTTCTTC
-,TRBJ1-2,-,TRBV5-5,CASSFQVGSNYGYTF,TGTGCCAGCAGCTTCCAGGTCGGCTCTAACTATGGCTACACCTTC
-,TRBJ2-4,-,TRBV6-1,CASSEGRFNEQYF,TGTGCCAGCAGTGAGGGACGTTTCAATGAGCAGTACTTC